The rows below give T cell receptor beta chains drawn from one sample of a study of OX40 agonist ivuxolimab in advanced cancers. Clones were sequenced by immunoSEQ multiplex PCR, and TCRdb holds only the in-frame ones, with some missing. The sample consists of some 18,000 clones, around 80% of them appearing once. The sample here was CD4+ or CD8+ T cells sorted from blood, taken in a trial of the OX40 agonist ivuxolimab. The source is an adult with an advanced solid tumor such as melanoma, head and neck, liver or kidney cancer. Both conserved end residues are part of each CDR3. D genes are given only for firm matches. Clone size is not always given. Where it is, it says once, few, many or a class for expanded clones.

j_gene	d_gene	abundance	v_gene	CDR3nt	CDR3aa
TRBJ2-3	NA	NA	TRBV5-1	TGCGCCAGCAGCCCCCCGTCAGGGTCAGATACGCAGTATTTT	CASSPPSGSDTQYF
TRBJ2-2	TRBD2	NA	TRBV5-6	TGTGCCAGCAGCTTGGTAGCGGGAGGAACGGGGGAGCTGTTTTTT	CASSLVAGGTGELFF
TRBJ1-6	NA	NA	TRBV30	TGTGCCTGGAGTGTACCCAAGCAGGGAGGTAATTCACCCCTCCACTTT	CAWSVPKQGGNSPLHF
TRBJ1-2	NA	NA	TRBV11-2	TGTGCCAGCAGCCCACTGAGGGCCCACTATGGCTACACCTTC	CASSPLRAHYGYTF
TRBJ1-5	NA	NA	TRBV7-9	TGTGCCAGCAGCTTGGATAGCAATCAGCCCCAGCATTTT	CASSLDSNQPQHF
TRBJ2-2	TRBD2	once	TRBV5-1	TGCGCCAGCAGCTCCCAGGCGGCGGGAGAGGCCGGGGAGCTGTTTTTT	CASSSQAAGEAGELFF
TRBJ1-6	NA	NA	TRBV9	TGTGCCAGCAGCGTAGCTGGAGATATCTATAATTCACCCCTCCACTTT	CASSVAGDIYNSPLHF
TRBJ2-3	TRBD2	once	TRBV7-2	TGTGCCAGCAGCTACGGGAGGGTAGATACGCAGTATTTT	CASSYGRVDTQYF
TRBJ2-7	NA	NA	TRBV4-1	TGCGCCAGCAGCCAAGGTGAGAGCTCCTACGAGCAGTACTTC	CASSQGESSYEQYF
TRBJ1-5	NA	NA	TRBV2	TGTGCCAGCAGTGAAGGGTGGGCAGTCCCCCAGCATTTT	CASSEGWAVPQHF
TRBJ2-5	NA	NA	TRBV4-1	TGCGCCAGCAGCCAAGATTTCGAGACCCAGTACTTC	CASSQDFETQYF
TRBJ2-7	NA	few	TRBV7-9	TGTGCCAGCAGCTTATCCGGGGACGAGCAGTACTTC	CASSLSGDEQYF
TRBJ1-1	NA	once	TRBV7-9	TGTGCCAGCAGCCGGGATGCAGGGGCGAGGACTGAAGCTTTCTTT	CASSRDAGARTEAFF
TRBJ2-3	NA	NA	TRBV2	TGTGCCAGCCGGGGGAACTCTCAGACAGATACGCAGTATTTT	CASRGNSQTDTQYF
TRBJ2-7	TRBD1	NA	TRBV4-3	TGCGCCAGCAGTCTGACAGGGGAGGCCGAGCAGTACTTC	CASSLTGEAEQYF
TRBJ1-2	NA	NA	TRBV5-1	TGCGCCAGCAGCGGGCGGGCAGGGGACTATGGCTACACCTTC	CASSGRAGDYGYTF
TRBJ1-2	TRBD1	NA	TRBV6-5	TGTGCCAGCAGTTACACACGGACAGGGGGGAACTATGGCTACACCTTC	CASSYTRTGGNYGYTF
TRBJ2-7	TRBD1	NA	TRBV6-5	TGTGCCAGCAGTTACTCGGGACAGGGGAGCTACGAGCAGTACTTC	CASSYSGQGSYEQYF
TRBJ1-5	NA	NA	TRBV28	TGTGCCAGCAGGGGGGGGGAGGTAGGCTATCAGCCCCAGCATTTT	CASRGGEVGYQPQHF
TRBJ1-1	NA	NA	TRBV30	TGTGCCTGGAGGGGATCCGGGTGGGACACTGAAGCTTTCTTT	CAWRGSGWDTEAFF
TRBJ2-3	NA	NA	TRBV5-1	TGCGCCAGCAGCTTGGCACTCGCTGGGGGCACAGATACGCAGTATTTT	CASSLALAGGTDTQYF
TRBJ1-1	NA	few	TRBV7-9	TGTGCCAGCAGCTTTAGTGATTACTCTGAAGCTTTCTTT	CASSFSDYSEAFF
TRBJ2-1	NA	NA	TRBV19	TGTGCCAGTAGTATTTCCCACAATGAGCAGTTCTTC	CASSISHNEQFF
TRBJ1-4	NA	NA	TRBV7-8	TGTGCCAGCAGCTTAGGTGTCCAGGGCGGTGAAAAACTGTTTTTT	CASSLGVQGGEKLFF
TRBJ2-7	NA	NA	TRBV25-1	TGTGCCAGCAGTGAGATGGGGGGCGCATACGAGCAGTACTTC	CASSEMGGAYEQYF
TRBJ1-4	NA	NA	TRBV21-1	TGTGCCAGCAGCAATCGGAGGTTAGGAAGTCCCGGGATAACTGAAAAACTGTTTTTT	CASSNRRLGSPGITEKLFF
TRBJ1-1	NA	NA	TRBV11-2	TGTGCCAGCAGCTTGGGACTAAGGAGCACTGAAGCTTTCTTT	CASSLGLRSTEAFF
TRBJ1-4	NA	NA	TRBV6-1	TGTGCCAGCAGTGGGGTCAGGGCGAATGAAAAACTGTTTTTT	CASSGVRANEKLFF
TRBJ1-2	NA	NA	TRBV21-1	TGTGCCAGCAGCAAAGCCCGGACAGGGAGAGGTAATGGCTACACCTTC	CASSKARTGRGNGYTF
TRBJ1-4	TRBD1	once	TRBV7-9	TGTGCCAGCAGCCGCCAGGGGGGAACTAATGAAAAACTGTTTTTT	CASSRQGGTNEKLFF
TRBJ1-4	NA	NA	TRBV19	TGTGCCAGTAGTCCGCGGGGTTCGGCTAATGAAAAACTGTTTTTT	CASSPRGSANEKLFF
TRBJ2-7	NA	NA	TRBV12-5	TGTGCTAGTGGTTCTACCTGGGGGGTCGGGTACGAGCAGTACTTC	CASGSTWGVGYEQYF
TRBJ1-5	TRBD1	NA	TRBV7-2	TGTGCCAGCAGCTTAGCGAGGACAGGCAGGCAGCCCCAGCATTTT	CASSLARTGRQPQHF